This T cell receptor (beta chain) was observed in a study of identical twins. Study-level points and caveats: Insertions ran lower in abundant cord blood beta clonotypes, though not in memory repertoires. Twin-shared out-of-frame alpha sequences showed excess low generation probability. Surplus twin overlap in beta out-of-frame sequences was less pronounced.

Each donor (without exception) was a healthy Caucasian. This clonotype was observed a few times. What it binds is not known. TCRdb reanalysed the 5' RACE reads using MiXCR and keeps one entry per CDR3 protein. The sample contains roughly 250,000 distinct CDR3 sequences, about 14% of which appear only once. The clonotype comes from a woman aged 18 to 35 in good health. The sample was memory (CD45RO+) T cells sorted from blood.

The CDR3 DNA follows: TGCGCCAGCAGCTCAAACCGGTATGGCTACACCTTC. This codes for CASSSNRYGYTF. The chain carries TRBV5-1 and TRBJ1-2; D not certain. Germline values: CDR1 SGHRS, CDR2 YFSETQ. V lost 3 bases and J lost 5, with 8 bases in between. The CDR3 contains 12 residues.